These 32 T cell receptor beta chains were sequenced from one sample in a study of T cells in Graves' hyperthyroidism and ophthalmopathy. RNA transcripts were the template for amplifying TCR beta CDR3 regions. The HTBI set primed first-round TCR CDR3 RT-PCR. Via MiXCR, TCRdb re-called the multiplex PCR reads, giving one row per CDR3 protein. The table has a few hundred thousand distinct CDR3 sequences, about an eighth seen once. The sequenced sample was blood. The origin of the receptors is a woman under 30 with Graves' hyperthyroidism.

This clonotype was counted a few times. The chain is built from TRBV30 and TRBJ2-3; D remains ambiguous. This CDR3 contains 15 residues. Germline CDR1 reads GTSNPN; CDR2 reads SVGIG (reference sequence). Trimming took 8 bases from V and 1 from J, leaving 19 bases between them. The CDR3 DNA reads as TGTGCCCACTCTCCCTCCGGGCCTGGCACAGATACGCAGTATTTT. This encodes CAHSPSGPGTDTQYF.

This clonotype was detected ten times or more. The chain joins TRBV7-3 to TRBJ2-7; D unclear. Germline V gives CDR1 SGHTA, CDR2 FQGTGA. The CDR3 sequence is 15 residues long. Trimming shortened V by 2 bases and J by 2 bases, and 13 bases separated the two germline ends. The CDR3 region is CASSLVGGEAYEQYF. The CDR3 DNA follows: TGTGCCAGCAGCTTAGTGGGCGGTGAGGCCTACGAGCAGTACTTC.

This clonotype was detected many times. This sequence joins TRBV27 and TRBJ2-3; 8 bases match TRBD1. Germline CDR1 MNHEY, CDR2 SMNVEV (reference sequence). V lost 6 bases, J lost 5 bases, and 7 bases stayed unmatched. The CDR3 totals 14 residues. DNA of the CDR3: TGTGCCAGCAGCCCGGACAGGGTTGGAGATACGCAGTATTTT. Translating gives CASSPDRVGDTQYF.

In this sample, this clonotype turned up a few times. The J gene is TRBJ2-2, the V gene TRBV9; TRBD2 agrees at 8 bases. This CDR3 is built from 15 residues. Germline loops: CDR1 SGDLS, CDR2 YYNGEE. The V segment lost 4 bases and the J segment 3 bases; nucleotides outside the gene matches: 5. CDR3: CASSLSGSDTGELFF. The CDR3 region has the DNA TGTGCCAGCAGCCTAAGCGGGAGTGACACCGGGGAGCTGTTTTTT.

This clonotype was seen ten or more times. The genes are TRBV12-3 or TRBV12-4 and TRBJ2-2; a possible D gene is TRBD2 (6 bases). V was pared by 6 bases and J by 3 bases, with 11 bases between. The length of the CDR3 is 14 residues. The CDR3 is CASSPRGDTGELFF. The CDR3 DNA reads as TGTGCCAGCAGCCCTCGCGGGGACACCGGGGAGCTGTTTTTT.

This clonotype was observed many times. The rearrangement uses TRBV7-8 and TRBJ2-1; 11 bases agree with TRBD2. From germline, CDR1 is SGHVS and CDR2 FQNEAQ. Trimming took 5 bases from V and 8 from J; bases not matched to a gene: 11. The CDR3 has 16 residues. The CDR3 reads CASSPKKLAGADEQFF. CDR3 nucleotide sequence: TGTGCCAGCAGCCCTAAAAAACTAGCGGGAGCGGATGAGCAGTTCTTC.

The genes are TRBV20-1 and TRBJ1-5, with 7 bases matching TRBD1. The V gene end was trimmed by 4 bases and the J gene end by 6 bases; junction bases not matched to a gene: 3. Germline CDR1 is DFQATT and CDR2 is SNEGSKA (reference sequence). This CDR3 has 12 residues. In nucleotides, the CDR3 is TGCAGTGCTAACCGACAGGGTCAGCCCCAGCATTTT. The encoded protein is CSANRQGQPQHF.

This clonotype has at least ten counts. This chain connects TRBV7-8 to TRBJ2-6; tentative D call: TRBD1 (6 bases). CDR1 SGHVS and CDR2 FQNEAQ come from the germline V gene. The CDR3 has 18 amino acids. The V gene lost 1 base and the J gene lost 4 bases, with 17 bases spanning the gap. Here the CDR3 reads CASSLEGRGRSGANVLTF. The CDR3, as DNA: TGTGCCAGCAGCTTAGAGGGCAGGGGACGGTCCGGGGCCAACGTCCTGACTTTC.

This clonotype was found a few times. The chain combines TRBV18 with TRBJ1-1; maybe TRBD1 (6 bases). V lost 3 bases and J lost 3, with 11 bases in between. CDR3 size: 14 residues. Germline V gives CDR1 KGHSH, CDR2 LQKENI. Written as DNA, the CDR3 is TGTGCCAGCTCACCGACAGGTACCCACACTGAAGCTTTCTTT. Translated, it gives CASSPTGTHTEAFF.

On this clonotype: This clone may be a read error of a much larger clone one base away. This chain links TRBV11-2 with TRBJ2-1; D not resolved. The CDR3 totals 13 residues. The V gene's germline CDR1 is SGHAT and CDR2 FQNNGV. V lost 3 bases and J 4 bases, leaving 7 bases between the germline ends. CDR3 DNA: TGTGCCAGCAGCTTTGGACGGTACAATGAGCAGTTCTTC. It specifies CASSFGRYNEQFF.

This clonotype was seen at least ten times. The V gene is TRBV12-3 or TRBV12-4, the J gene TRBJ1-6, with 7 bases that match TRBD1. With 6 bases clipped from V and 4 bases from J, the junction kept 9 bases outside the gene matches. This CDR3 comprises 16 residues. CDR3 region: CASSAGGRGYNSPLHF. Here the CDR3 DNA reads TGTGCCAGCAGCGCAGGGGGAAGGGGGTATAATTCACCCCTCCACTTT.

This clonotype appeared many times. One end of the junction does not line up with germline, which may come from a read error. The chain uses TRBV7-9 and TRBJ2-5; tentatively, D is TRBD1 (6 bases). The CDR3 runs 13 residues. Per the germline V gene, CDR1 is SEHNR and CDR2 is FQNEAQ (reference sequence). For the CDR3, the DNA is TGTGCCAGCAGCCACGGACAGCAAGGGACCCAGTACTTC. It yields the protein CASSHGQQGTQYF.

This clonotype was seen repeatedly, ten times or more. The rearrangement uses TRBV30 and TRBJ2-1; 9 nucleotides line up with TRBD1. This CDR3 region has 13 residues. From germline, CDR1 is GTSNPN and CDR2 SVGIG (reference sequence). V lost 4 bases and J lost 8; bases outside the gene matches: 6. This CDR3 is CAWNRDRVDEQFF. As DNA, the CDR3 is TGTGCCTGGAATCGGGACAGGGTCGATGAGCAGTTCTTC.

J is TRBJ2-2 and V is TRBV9; TRBD2 aligns across 7 bases. Germline CDR1 reads SGDLS; CDR2 reads YYNGEE. This CDR3 contains 16 residues. V lost 1 base, J lost 7 bases, and 10 bases stayed unmatched. The CDR3 protein is CASSVPLGREHGELFF. CDR3 nucleotide sequence: TGTGCCAGCAGCGTACCCCTGGGGCGGGAGCACGGGGAGCTGTTTTTT.

This clonotype was counted at least ten times. The chain uses TRBV2 and TRBJ1-5; a weak D match, TRBD1 (5 bases). CDR3 length: 16 amino acids. Per the germline V gene, CDR1 is SNHLY and CDR2 is FYNNEI. The V gene lost 6 bases and the J gene lost 0 bases, with 15 bases spanning the gap. CDR3 DNA sequence: TGTGCCAGCAGACATACCGGGACGGATAGCAATCAGCCCCAGCATTTT. The encoded protein is CASRHTGTDSNQPQHF.

This clonotype was counted at least ten times. The chain has TRBV12-3 or TRBV12-4 and TRBJ1-5, with D perhaps TRBD1 (5 bases). V lost 5 bases, J lost 7 bases, and 15 bases lay in between. The CDR3 is 14 amino acids. The CDR3 spells CASSVTGLGQPQHF. CDR3 DNA: TGTGCCAGCAGTGTCACGGGACTGGGGCAGCCCCAGCATTTT.

This clonotype was observed many times. The chain employs TRBV12-3 or TRBV12-4 and TRBJ2-2; a weak D match, TRBD1 (6 bases). The V and J ends lost 5 bases and 0 bases respectively, with 13 bases between them. This CDR3 comprises 16 residues. CDR3 loop: CASSPDRHANTGELFF. CDR3 DNA sequence: TGTGCCAGCAGTCCGGACAGACATGCGAACACCGGGGAGCTGTTTTTT.

This clonotype appeared many times. This sequence joins TRBV27 and TRBJ2-3, with TRBD2 matching over 15 bases. In germline, CDR1 is MNHEY, CDR2 SMNVEV (reference sequence). J gave up 9 bases and V 5 bases, and 3 bases lay outside the gene matches. This CDR3 region has 14 residues. The CDR3 sequence: CASSLGTSGRTQYF. The CDR3 DNA sequence: TGTGCCAGCAGTCTCGGGACTAGCGGGAGGACGCAGTATTTT.

This rearrangement joins TRBV19 to TRBJ1-2; D not certain. V was shortened by 1 base and J by 3 bases, with 12 bases between the two germline ends. The germline V gene encodes CDR1 LNHDA and CDR2 SQIVND (reference sequence). The CDR3 covers 15 residues. Here the CDR3 reads CASSIGTSGDYGYTF. The CDR3 DNA reads TGTGCCAGTAGTATAGGAACATCAGGTGACTATGGCTACACCTTC.

This clonotype was found many times. The CDR3 sequence is CAWSVDRGNTEAFF. DNA for the CDR3: TGTGCCTGGAGTGTGGACAGGGGGAACACTGAAGCTTTCTTT. The rearrangement links TRBV30 to TRBJ1-1; 9 bases are shared with TRBD1. The junction had 0 bases not matched to a gene; V was cut back by 0 bases and J by 1 base. The CDR3 loop spans 14 amino acids. Germline assignment: CDR1 GTSNPN and CDR2 SVGIG (reference sequence).

This clonotype was seen a handful of times. V and J are TRBV15 and TRBJ2-7, with a tentative D call TRBD2 (5 bases). Trimming cost V 3 bases and J 4 bases, with 22 bases left between them. CDR3 length equals 17 residues. Germline CDR1 and CDR2: LNHNV and YYDKDF (reference sequence). The CDR3 loop reads CATSSLNLTRSWYEQYV. The DNA for the CDR3 is TGTGCCACCAGCAGCCTAAATCTAACTAGATCTTGGTACGAGCAGTACGTC.

At least ten counts were recorded for this clonotype. The chain joins TRBV27 to TRBJ2-7, with D possibly being TRBD2 (7 bases). This CDR3 is built from 17 residues. V lost 6 bases and J 3 bases, leaving 24 bases between the germline ends. Germline lookup yields CDR1 MNHEY and CDR2 SMNVEV (reference sequence). The CDR3, as DNA: TGTGCCAGCAGCTACGGCGGACTCGCGGGGGCGCGCTACGAGCAGTACTTC. Amino acids: CASSYGGLAGARYEQYF.

This clonotype was counted only a few times. The J gene is TRBJ1-3, the V gene TRBV5-1, with 9 bases that match TRBD1. With V trimmed by 6 bases and J by 0 bases, 4 bases remained unmatched. Germline CDR1 SGHRS, CDR2 YFSETQ. This CDR3 has 15 amino acids. The CDR3 nucleotides are TGCGCCAGCACCGGGACAGGGTCCTCTGGAAACACCATATATTTT. It specifies CASTGTGSSGNTIYF.

This clonotype was seen repeatedly, ten times or more. The chain couples TRBV12-3 or TRBV12-4 to TRBJ2-6, with D unclear. The CDR3 loop spans 18 amino acids. Trimming took 7 bases from V and 0 from J, leaving 19 bases between them. The CDR3 nucleotides are TGTGCCAGCACCCCACTGCCCGGGTTCGACTCTGGGGCCAACGTCCTGACTTTC. It is translated as CASTPLPGFDSGANVLTF.

The chain is built from TRBV11-2 and TRBJ2-7, with a tentative D call TRBD2 (6 bases). The CDR3 has 16 amino acids. Deletions cut 1 base from V and 3 bases from J, with 16 bases between. CDR1 is SGHAT, CDR2 FQNNGV, per germline. The DNA for the CDR3 is TGTGCCAGCAGCTTAGGGTGGGGAGGAGTAGGCTACGAGCAGTACTTC. It codes for CASSLGWGGVGYEQYF.

The rearrangement joins TRBV19 to TRBJ1-5; D ambiguous. Per the germline V gene, CDR1 is LNHDA and CDR2 is SQIVND (reference sequence). There are 16 residues in the CDR3. Trimming cost V 4 bases and J 0 bases, with 13 bases left between them. The CDR3 DNA reads TGTGCCAGTAGTAAACCCGAGGATTATAGCAATCAGCCCCAGCATTTT. It yields the protein CASSKPEDYSNQPQHF.

The rearrangement links TRBV18 to TRBJ1-1; a weak D match, TRBD1 (6 bases). Germline V gene lookup returns CDR1 KGHSH and CDR2 LQKENI. The CDR3 has 13 residues. V was clipped by 10 bases and J by 3 bases, with 15 bases between them. The CDR3 region has the DNA TGTGCCACCCTACGTGAGGGGGACACTGAAGCTTTCTTT. It is translated as CATLREGDTEAFF.

This clonotype has at least ten counts. The chain is built from TRBV12-3 or TRBV12-4 and TRBJ1-5, with D perhaps TRBD1 (6 bases). Trimming took 3 bases from V and 1 from J, leaving 10 bases between them. The CDR3 consists of 15 residues. The CDR3 protein is CASSFEGESNQPQHF. For the CDR3, the DNA is TGTGCCAGCAGTTTCGAGGGGGAGAGCAATCAGCCCCAGCATTTT.

About this clonotype: A read error may account for a junction end that differs from germline. This rearrangement joins TRBV7-7 to TRBJ2-5; 7 bases map to TRBD2. The CDR3 spans 16 residues. Per the germline V gene, CDR1 is SSHAT and CDR2 is FNYEAQ (reference sequence). The CDR3 sequence: CASSPLAEPEWETQYF. The CDR3, as DNA: TGTGCTAGCAGCCCTCTAGCGGAACCCGAGTGGGAGACCCAGTACTTC.

This clonotype was picked up many times. This chain joins TRBV10-3 and TRBJ2-7; D may be TRBD2 (6 bases). This CDR3 is built from 14 residues. Germline V gene lookup returns CDR1 ENHRY and CDR2 SYGVKD. Trimming shortened V by 3 bases and J by 1 base, and 10 bases separated the two germline ends. The CDR3 is CAISDAGTSYEQYV. DNA for the CDR3: TGTGCCATCAGTGATGCCGGGACTTCCTACGAGCAGTACGTC.

The chain couples TRBV7-3 to TRBJ1-1, with TRBD1 identical over 7 bases. This CDR3 is 12 amino acids long. Germline CDR1 SGHTA, CDR2 FQGTGA. J lost 6 bases, V lost 4 bases, and 2 bases had no gene match. The CDR3 bases are TGTGCCAGCAGCTCGCAGGGGGCTGAAGCTTTCTTT. Amino acids: CASSSQGAEAFF.

In its sample, this clonotype was seen many times. This rearrangement joins TRBV2 to TRBJ2-3, with TRBD2 matching 7 bases. The CDR3 length is 14 residues. Germline V gene data show CDR1 as SNHLY and CDR2 as FYNNEI. With 5 bases clipped from V and 3 bases from J, the junction kept 5 bases outside the gene matches. DNA of the CDR3: TGTGCCAGCAGTACTGGGGGGGGAACAGATACGCAGTATTTT. Residues: CASSTGGGTDTQYF.